This T cell receptor (beta chain) was observed in a study of shared clonotypes between healthy human individuals (TCRdb year 2020). Background on the whole study: The cohort included three men and a couple of women between 18 and 49 years of age. For each donor, CD4 naive and CD4 memory were each given three plates, CD8 naive was given two plates, and CD8 memory was given one plate. The study deeply sequenced blood TCR repertoires of 5 or 6 healthy adults to estimate repertoire size and the extent of clonotype sharing between individuals. To increase sequencing depth and limit assay-specific biases, different laboratories used diverse techniques to prepare libraries and sequence TCR repertoires. Each donor's leukapheresis produced roughly between roughly 0.85 and 9.5 billion PBMCs. Points the paper makes about the study in general: When a few donors were compared, the shared fraction of clonotypes was around 5% for naive CD4, approximately 3.3% for naive CD8, 2.3% for memory CD4, and approximately 0.4% for memory CD8. Larger estimated clonotype richness was generally found for naive subsets than for memory subsets. Sampling was limited to blood, and TCR repertoires in tissue likely differ from TCR repertoires in blood. Rarefaction of sorted-subset datasets indicated incomplete sequencing despite the large sequencing depth. Higher generation probabilities were observed for clonotypes shared by all four sorted-subset donors than for non-shared clonotypes. The small number of donors limited the genetic and exposure-history diversity represented. Pairwise subsampling led to the expectation that sequencing depth would affect the degree of clonotype sharing among donors.

CD8 naive samples were obtained by positive selection for CCR7 among CD45RO-negative cells, yielding a CD45RA+CCR7+ population from which TemRA cells were excluded. Healthy HIV-negative adults with no recently reported acute infections or vaccinations were included as donors. Only Caucasian adults living in Nashville, Tennessee, USA were represented among the donors. Blood was obtained by leukapheresis, after which PBMCs were separated by Ficoll-Histopaque density gradient centrifugation and cryopreserved in liquid nitrogen vapor phase. Purity and quantity of every magnetically sorted T cell population were checked by analytical flow cytometry. From each sorted fraction, genomic DNA was isolated and quantified by UV absorbance on a Nanodrop 2000c. Note on this clone: This clone's antigen is unknown. The sample holds no much larger clone one base away, and base qualities are not on file.

CDR1 and CDR2, looked up from the germline V gene (reference sequence), are MNHEY and SMNVEV. Counted from cysteine to phenylalanine, this CDR3 has 14 amino acids. The CDR3 DNA has 42 bases and is translated from base 1. Trimmed from V: 6 bases; trimmed from J: 2 bases; junction bases lacking a gene match: 6. Using the deep immunoSEQ assay, TCR CDR3 regions were amplified from genomic DNA by multiplex PCR. Extracted genomic DNA from each cell subset was distributed evenly across all wells of several immunoSEQ 96-well plates, and each plate was treated as a replicate. For sorted subsets, roughly 190 ng of genomic DNA, equivalent to roughly 30,000 T cell genomes, went into each replicate PCR. Purified libraries were quantified with a Qubit 3.0 fluorometer, sized on a Bioanalyzer 2100, and re-quantified with the KAPA Library Quantification kit. Every immunoSEQ 96-well plate was sequenced on a dedicated single-read 150-cycle Illumina NextSeq 550 flow cell. On the study's bioinformatics: Because the immunoSEQ output held only junctional sequences and lacked quality scores, the filtering could not match the filtering applied to full-length reads. Sequences were annotated with PyIR, a Python wrapper for IgBLAST v1.9, using IMGT germline references to assign V/J genes and CDR3. Any read was removed if the V/J assignment was weak (E-value above 1e-6), the CDR3 was missing, or the read contained stop codons, out-of-frame junctions, or ambiguous translated residues. A V3J clonotype was defined by an identical inferred V gene, J gene, and CDR3 amino acid sequence. Percentage overlap between repertoires was computed as shared unique clonotypes divided by the size of the smaller repertoire. Three approaches were used to assess repertoire richness: RTK rarefaction, the Chao1 estimator, and Recon v2.1 estimates of unobserved clonotypes. Generation probabilities were computed with OLGA for all TCRbeta clonotypes obtained by the gDNA method from several donors. TCRdb's version of the immuneACCESS table is confined to in-frame rearrangements and falls short of the full clone set. An unresolved V gene accounts for under half of the shortfall where checked; the remainder is of unknown origin. V and J calls and clone size come straight from that table; D and trimming were deduced from the DNA. This sample gives about 700,000 clones in total; 92% of them show up just once. The leading ten clones occupy 24% of the sample.

The rearrangement joined TRBV27 to TRBJ2-7; a stretch of 8 junction bases matches TRBD2. The clonotype originates from a man aged 25 to 40 in good health. Specimen: naive CD8+ T cells sorted from blood. What this sample's cell subset or site label stands for: CD45RA+CCR7+. At the DNA level, the sequence is TGTGCCAGCAGATGGGCGGGAGGAGCCTACGAGCAGTACTTC. Translated, this is CASRWAGGAYEQYF.